This section outlines one T cell receptor (beta chain) sequence together with its context. The sample originates from a study of blood T cell repertoires in COVID-19. About the study: COVID-19 samples collected from the United States, Italy and Spain covered acute and convalescent phases. The cDNA or gDNA used as material had been derived from T cells, B-cell-depleted T cells, or PBMCs.

Per the original methods: Nucleated cell counts were estimated from reference gene primer amplification. TCRdb's table, derived via immunoSEQ multiplex PCR, lists solely in-frame clones and lacks some. That table furnishes V, J and clone size, whereas the DNA furnished D and trimming. The data contain about 200,000 clones, 86% of them singletons. CDR3 length: 13 residues. Trimming removed 5 bases from V and 5 bases from J, with 12 bases in between. Germline V CDR1 and CDR2: SGHVS, FQNEAQ. The V gene is TRBV7-8, the J gene TRBJ2-5; possibly TRBD1 for D (5 bases). Sequenced material: peripheral blood. The TCR sequence derives from a woman aged 65 to 85 with acute or convalescent COVID-19. The CDR3: CASSMTVKETQYF. The CDR3 nucleotides are TGTGCCAGCAGCATGACAGTAAAGGAGACCCAGTACTTC.